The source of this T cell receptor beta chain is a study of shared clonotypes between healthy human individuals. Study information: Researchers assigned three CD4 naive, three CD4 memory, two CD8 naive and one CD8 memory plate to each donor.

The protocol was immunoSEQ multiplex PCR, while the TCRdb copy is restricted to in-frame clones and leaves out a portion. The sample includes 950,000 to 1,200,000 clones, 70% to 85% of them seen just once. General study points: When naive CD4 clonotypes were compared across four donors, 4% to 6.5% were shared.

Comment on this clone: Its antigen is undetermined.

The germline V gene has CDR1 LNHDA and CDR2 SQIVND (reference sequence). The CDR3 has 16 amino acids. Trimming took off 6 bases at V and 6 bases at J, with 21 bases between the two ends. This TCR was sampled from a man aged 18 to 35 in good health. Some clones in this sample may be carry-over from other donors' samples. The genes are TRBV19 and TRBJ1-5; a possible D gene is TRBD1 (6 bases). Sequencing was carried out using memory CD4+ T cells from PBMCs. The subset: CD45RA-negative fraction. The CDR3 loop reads CASSIGGGGRGQPQHF. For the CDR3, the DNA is TGTGCCAGTAGCATTGGAGGGGGGGGCCGGGGTCAGCCCCAGCATTTT.